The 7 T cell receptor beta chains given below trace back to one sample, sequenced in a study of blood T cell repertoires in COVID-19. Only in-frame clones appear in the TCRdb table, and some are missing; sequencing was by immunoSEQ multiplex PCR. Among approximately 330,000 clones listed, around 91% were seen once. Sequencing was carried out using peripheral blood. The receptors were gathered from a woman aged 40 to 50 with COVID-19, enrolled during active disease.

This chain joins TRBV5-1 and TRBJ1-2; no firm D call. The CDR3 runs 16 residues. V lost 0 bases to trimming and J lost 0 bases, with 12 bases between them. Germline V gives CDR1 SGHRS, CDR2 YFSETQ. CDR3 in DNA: TGCGCCAGCAGCTTGGCCTTTGGGCTAACTAACTATGGCTACACCTTC. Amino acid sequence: CASSLAFGLTNYGYTF. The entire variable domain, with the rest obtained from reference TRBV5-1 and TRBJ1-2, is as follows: KAGVTQTPRYLIKTRGQQVTLSCSPISGHRSVSWYQQTPGQGLQFLFEYFSETQRNKGNFPGRFSGRQFSNSRSEMNVSTLELGDSALYLCASSLAFGLTNYGYTFGSGTRLTVV.

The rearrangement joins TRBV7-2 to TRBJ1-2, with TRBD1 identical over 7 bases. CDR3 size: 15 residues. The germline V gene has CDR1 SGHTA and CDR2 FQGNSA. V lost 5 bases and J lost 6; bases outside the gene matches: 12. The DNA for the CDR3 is TGTGCCAGCAGCGAACTTCCCGGGACAGTCCATGGCTACACCTTC. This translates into CASSELPGTVHGYTF.

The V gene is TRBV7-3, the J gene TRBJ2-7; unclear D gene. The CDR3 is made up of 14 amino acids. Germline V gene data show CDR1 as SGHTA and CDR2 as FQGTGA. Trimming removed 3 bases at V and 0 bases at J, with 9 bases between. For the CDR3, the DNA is TGTGCCAGCAGCTTGACGGCTAGCTCCTACGAGCAGTACTTC. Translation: CASSLTASSYEQYF.

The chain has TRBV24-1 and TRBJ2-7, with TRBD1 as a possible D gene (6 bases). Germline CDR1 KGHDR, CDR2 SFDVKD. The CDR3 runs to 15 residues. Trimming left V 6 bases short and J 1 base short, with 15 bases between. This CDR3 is CATSSGQPLSYEQYF. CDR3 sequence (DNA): TGTGCCACCAGTTCCGGACAGCCACTTTCCTACGAGCAGTACTTC.

The chain's CDR3 is CASRETGSSYNEQFF. The CDR3 nucleotides are TGTGCCAGCAGAGAGACAGGGAGCTCCTACAATGAGCAGTTCTTC. The chain couples TRBV14 to TRBJ2-1; 7 positions match TRBD1. CDR1 is SGHDN, CDR2 FVKESK, per germline. The trim removed 6 bases at V and 0 bases at J, leaving 5 bases unmatched. This CDR3 has 15 residues.

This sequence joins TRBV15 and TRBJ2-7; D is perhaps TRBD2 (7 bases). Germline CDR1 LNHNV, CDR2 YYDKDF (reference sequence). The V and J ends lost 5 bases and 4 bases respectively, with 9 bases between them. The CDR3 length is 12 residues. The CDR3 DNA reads TGTGCCACCAGCCGGGGGGCTTACGAGCAGTACTTC. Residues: CATSRGAYEQYF.

The CDR3, as DNA: TGTGCCAGCACCCATAGGAGGGAGGTCGGCACTGAAGCTTTCTTT. It is translated as CASTHRREVGTEAFF. The V call is TRBV6-5, the J call TRBJ1-1; the D is unclear. V lost 7 bases and J 4 bases, leaving 19 bases between the germline ends. Looked up from germline, CDR1 is MNHEY and CDR2 is SVGAGI. The CDR3 runs to 15 residues.